Included here is one T cell receptor beta chain sequence, with context. Its antigen is unknown. The data were obtained in a study of cytomegalovirus exposure and HLA in healthy donors. Study findings and constraints: As a later analysis revealed, most CMV-associated TCR beta chains appeared HLA-restricted. Researchers reported in a later analysis that a missense DCLRE1C variant was tied to TCR beta V- and J-gene trimming.

CDR1 is MNHNY, CDR2 SVGAGI, per germline (reference sequence). CDR3 length: 15 residues. Trimming took 0 bases from V and 6 from J; bases not matched to a gene: 5. The PCR used 60 Vbeta and 13 Jbeta primers. Using immunoSEQ multiplex PCR, the repertoire was profiled, and TCRdb retains in-frame clones only, with some absent. The sample lists 100,000 or so clones, approximately 72% seen once, with less than 2% in the top ten. The receptor was derived from a middle-aged woman in good health and CMV-seronegative. Sample: PBMCs. The chain employs TRBV6-6 and TRBJ2-7; TRBD2 matches at 10 bases. For the CDR3, the DNA is TGTGCCAGCAGTTACTCCAGCGGGGGGGCCCGCGAGCAGTACTTC. Translated, it gives CASSYSSGGAREQYF.